The present T cell receptor beta chain was sequenced within a study of T cells expressing NK-cell markers. TCRdb reprocessed the 5' RACE reads and keeps a single row for each CDR3 protein, giving no DNA. This repertoire comprises under 500,000 distinct CDR3 sequences; its ten largest clones make up about 7.3%. CDR1 and CDR2 (germline): DFQATT, SNEGSKA (reference sequence). The CDR3 totals 15 residues. The chain has TRBV20-1 and TRBJ2-3; with no DNA, the TCRdb D assignment of TRBD2 cannot be verified. Sequencing used blood T cells: a sorted CD56 or NKG2C T cell subset, CD4+ or CD8+ T cells, or bulk PBMC T cells (not recorded which). The clonotype comes from a woman between 18 and 69 years old in good health. The CDR3 sequence is CSGTSGASSTDTQYF.